This TCR beta chain was recorded in a study of blood T cell repertoires in COVID-19. Living in 24 US areas, the participants were between roughly 18 and 89 years of age. Categorization into cohorts depended on clinical history that participants reported. Authors' analysis steps: Amplification of reference gene primers was used by the study to estimate nucleated cell counts. Sequenced by immunoSEQ multiplex PCR; TCRdb stores in-frame clones only, minus some. That table is the source of V, J and clone size, and D and trimming were worked out from the DNA. The sample includes approximately 360,000 clones, 70% to 90% of them seen just once. The sequenced material came from PBMCs or T cells enriched from blood (not recorded which). The TCR originated in a woman younger than 45 with acute COVID-19.

As DNA, the CDR3 is TGTGCCAGCAGCTTGGCTAACACTGAAGCTTTCTTT. Its protein is CASSLANTEAFF. The rearrangement uses TRBV5-5 and TRBJ1-1; D not certain. With 0 bases removed from V and 2 bases from J, the gap between germline ends came to 2 bases. CDR3 length equals 12 residues. Germline V lookup: CDR1 SGHKS, CDR2 YYEKEE (reference sequence).